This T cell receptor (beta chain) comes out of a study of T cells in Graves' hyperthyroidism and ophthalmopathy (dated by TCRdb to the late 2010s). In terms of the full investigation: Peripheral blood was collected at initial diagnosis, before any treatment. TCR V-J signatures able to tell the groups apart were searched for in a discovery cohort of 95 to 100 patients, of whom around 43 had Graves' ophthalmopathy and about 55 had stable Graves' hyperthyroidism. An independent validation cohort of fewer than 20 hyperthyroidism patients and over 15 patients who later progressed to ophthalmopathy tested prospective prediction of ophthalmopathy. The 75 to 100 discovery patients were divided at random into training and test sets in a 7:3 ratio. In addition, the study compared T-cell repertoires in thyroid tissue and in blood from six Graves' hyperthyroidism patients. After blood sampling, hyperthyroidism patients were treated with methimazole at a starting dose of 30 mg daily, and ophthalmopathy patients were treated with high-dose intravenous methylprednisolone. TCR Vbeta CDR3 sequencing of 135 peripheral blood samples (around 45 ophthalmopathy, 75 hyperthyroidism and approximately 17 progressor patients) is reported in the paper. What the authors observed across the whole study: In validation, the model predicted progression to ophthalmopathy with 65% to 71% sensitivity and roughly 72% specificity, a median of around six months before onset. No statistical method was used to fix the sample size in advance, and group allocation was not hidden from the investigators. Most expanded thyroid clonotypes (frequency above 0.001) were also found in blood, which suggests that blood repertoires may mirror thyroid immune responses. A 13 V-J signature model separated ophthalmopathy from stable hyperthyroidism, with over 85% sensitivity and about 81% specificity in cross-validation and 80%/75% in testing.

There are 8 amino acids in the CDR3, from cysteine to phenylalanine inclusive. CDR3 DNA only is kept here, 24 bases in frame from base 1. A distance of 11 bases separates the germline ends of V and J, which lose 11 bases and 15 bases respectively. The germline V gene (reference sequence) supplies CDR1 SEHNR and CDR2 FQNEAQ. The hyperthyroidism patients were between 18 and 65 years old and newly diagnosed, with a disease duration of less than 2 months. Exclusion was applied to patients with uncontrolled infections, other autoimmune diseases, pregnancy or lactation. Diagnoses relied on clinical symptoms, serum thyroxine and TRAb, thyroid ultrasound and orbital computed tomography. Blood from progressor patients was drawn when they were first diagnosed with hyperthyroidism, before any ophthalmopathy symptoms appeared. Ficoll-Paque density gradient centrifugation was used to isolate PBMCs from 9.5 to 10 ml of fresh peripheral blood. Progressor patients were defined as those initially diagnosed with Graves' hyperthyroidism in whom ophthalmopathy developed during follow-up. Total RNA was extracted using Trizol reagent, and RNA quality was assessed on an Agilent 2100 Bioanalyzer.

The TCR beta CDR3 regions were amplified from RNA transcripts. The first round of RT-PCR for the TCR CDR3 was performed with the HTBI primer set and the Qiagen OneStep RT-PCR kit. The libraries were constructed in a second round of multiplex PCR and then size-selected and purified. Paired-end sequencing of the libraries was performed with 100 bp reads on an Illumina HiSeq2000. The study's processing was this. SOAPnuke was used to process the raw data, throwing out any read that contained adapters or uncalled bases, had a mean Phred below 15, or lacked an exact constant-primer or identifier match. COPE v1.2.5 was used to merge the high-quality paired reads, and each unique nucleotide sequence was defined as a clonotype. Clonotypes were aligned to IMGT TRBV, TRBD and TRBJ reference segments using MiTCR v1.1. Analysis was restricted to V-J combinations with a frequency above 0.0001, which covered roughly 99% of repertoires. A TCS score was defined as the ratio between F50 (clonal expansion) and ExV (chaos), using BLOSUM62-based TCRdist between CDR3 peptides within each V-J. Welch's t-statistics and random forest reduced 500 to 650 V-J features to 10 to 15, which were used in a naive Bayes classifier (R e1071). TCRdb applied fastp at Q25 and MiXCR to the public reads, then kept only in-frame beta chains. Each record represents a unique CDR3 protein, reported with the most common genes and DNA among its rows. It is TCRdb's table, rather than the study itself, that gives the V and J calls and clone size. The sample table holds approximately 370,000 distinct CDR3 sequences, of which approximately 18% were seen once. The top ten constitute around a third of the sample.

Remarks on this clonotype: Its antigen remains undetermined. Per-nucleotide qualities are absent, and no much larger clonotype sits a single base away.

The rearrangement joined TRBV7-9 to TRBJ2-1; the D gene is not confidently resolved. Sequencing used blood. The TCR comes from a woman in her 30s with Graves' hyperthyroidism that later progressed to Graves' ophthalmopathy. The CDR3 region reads CAPNGRFF. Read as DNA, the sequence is TGTGCCCCCAACGGGCGGTTCTTC.